This T cell receptor beta chain was sequenced during a study of blood T cell repertoires in COVID-19. Assay: immunoSEQ multiplex PCR; the TCRdb copy retains only in-frame clones and omits some. The sample yields roughly 300,000 clones, 80% to 90% seen once. Participants were placed into cohorts based on the clinical history they reported. The CDR3 has 13 amino acids. Germline-derived CDR1 and CDR2 are SEHNR and FQNEAQ (reference sequence). Trimming removed 6 bases from V and 3 bases from J; junction bases left unmatched: 4. Sequencing was done on a sample of PBMCs or T cells enriched from blood (not recorded which). The chain is built from TRBV7-9 and TRBJ2-7; the match to TRBD1 covers 8 bases. This receptor was identified in a woman between 40 and 55 years old with acute COVID-19. In nucleotides, the CDR3 is TGTGCCAGCAGACGGGACAGGAGCTACGAGCAGTACTTC. This gives the protein CASRRDRSYEQYF.